These 18 T cell receptor beta chains originate from one sample sequenced in a study of blood T cell repertoires in COVID-19 (dated by TCRdb to about 2020). Libraries came from the immunoSEQ multiplex PCR assay. This immuneACCESS table, as held by TCRdb, lists in-frame sequences with V and J called but not all clones. Of the missing ones, under half trace to an unresolved V gene in checked studies; the others have no known cause. The sample has hundreds of thousands of clones on record, roughly 85% of them singletons. The biggest ten clones account for over 1.1% of the sample. The sample was peripheral blood. The receptors originated from a woman aged 25 to 45 with active or convalescent COVID-19.

CDR3 DNA sequence: TGTGCCAGCAGTTCTCGGGAGGGGGCTCCCGGGGAGCTGTTTTTT. This translates into CASSSREGAPGELFF. J is TRBJ2-2 and V is TRBV27, with a weak D call TRBD2 (8 bases). CDR3 length equals 15 residues. CDR1 is MNHEY, CDR2 SMNVEV, per germline (reference sequence). Trimming cost V 4 bases and J 6 bases, with 15 bases left between them.

The chain is built from TRBV10-3 and TRBJ1-1, with a weak D call TRBD1 (6 bases). The germline V and J ends were trimmed by 6 bases and 4 bases, with 9 bases remaining between them. Germline CDR1 ENHRY, CDR2 SYGVKD. This CDR3 is 12 amino acids long. CDR3: CAIRTDSTEAFF. In DNA, the CDR3 is TGTGCCATCAGAACGGACAGCACTGAAGCTTTCTTT.

The chain is built from TRBV19 and TRBJ1-5, with 7 bases that match TRBD1. Germline-derived CDR1 and CDR2 are LNHDA and SQIVND (reference sequence). This CDR3 is 15 amino acids long. Trimming cost V 5 bases and J 4 bases; bases outside gene matches: 8. CDR3 bases: TGTGCCAGTAGTCTCCCATCAGGGGGAAATCAGCCCCAGCATTTT. Amino acid sequence: CASSLPSGGNQPQHF.

The CDR3 nucleotides are TGCAGTGCTAGTGGCAGGAACTATGGCTACACCTTC. Translation: CSASGRNYGYTF. V gene TRBV20-1 combines with J gene TRBJ1-2; D unresolved. The CDR3 has 12 residues. The germline V gene encodes CDR1 DFQATT and CDR2 SNEGSKA (reference sequence). V dropped 3 bases and J dropped 2 bases, with 7 bases sitting between them.

The chain is built from TRBV6-5 and TRBJ2-7; the match to TRBD1 covers 10 bases. Germline V gene lookup returns CDR1 MNHEY and CDR2 SVGAGI. The length of the CDR3 is 15 residues. V lost 6 bases, J lost 3 bases, and 8 bases stayed unmatched. CDR3 sequence reads: CASSPDRGVYYEQYF. The CDR3 bases are TGTGCCAGCAGCCCGGACAGGGGGGTATACTACGAGCAGTACTTC.

V is TRBV19 and J is TRBJ1-2, with D tentatively TRBD1 (6 bases). The CDR3 extends over 15 amino acids. V was trimmed by 1 base and J by 4 bases, leaving 13 bases between them. Germline V lookup: CDR1 LNHDA, CDR2 SQIVND (reference sequence). CDR3 residues: CASSIGGTPLYGYTF. The CDR3 nucleotides read TGTGCCAGTAGTATAGGGGGGACACCACTCTATGGCTACACCTTC. Together with reference TRBV19 and TRBJ1-2, the CDR3 gives the full variable domain: DGGITQSPKYLFRKEGQNVTLSCEQNLNHDAMYWYRQDPGQGLRLIYYSQIVNDFQKGDIAEGYSVSREKKESFPLTVTSAQKNPTAFYLCASSIGGTPLYGYTFGSGTRLTVV.

This clone was recorded only once. The rearrangement joins TRBV6-5 to TRBJ2-5; a possible D gene is TRBD2 (7 bases). Germline values: CDR1 MNHEY, CDR2 SVGAGI. CDR3 length equals 14 residues. The V end was cut by 5 bases, the J end by 2 bases, with 12 bases between. The CDR3 reads CASSRGAQQETQYF. The CDR3 bases are TGTGCCAGCAGTCGGGGGGCCCAACAAGAGACCCAGTACTTC.

The gene calls are TRBV5-5 and TRBJ1-5; D uncertain. CDR1 SGHKS and CDR2 YYEKEE come from the germline V gene (reference sequence). This CDR3 is 15 amino acids long. The ends were cut back, 1 base at V and 3 bases at J, with 11 bases in the middle. CDR3 DNA: TGTGCCAGCAGCTTGACGGACGGGGTCAATCAGCCCCAGCATTTT. Translation gives CASSLTDGVNQPQHF.

The rearrangement links TRBV5-5 to TRBJ2-3; D may be TRBD1 (6 bases). V gave up 1 base and J gave up 1 base, with 19 bases separating them. Germline V lookup: CDR1 SGHKS, CDR2 YYEKEE (reference sequence). This CDR3 contains 18 residues. The CDR3 bases are TGTGCCAGCAGCTTGTTTTCTTCCTGGACAGACCGCACAGATACGCAGTATTTT. Residues: CASSLFSSWTDRTDTQYF.

CDR3 region: CASSLTGGGGYTF. The CDR3 DNA reads as TGTGCCAGCAGCCTGACAGGGGGCGGCGGCTACACCTTC. The rearrangement links TRBV5-5 to TRBJ1-2; 10 nucleotides line up with TRBD1. The CDR3 has 13 amino acids. Germline CDR1 SGHKS, CDR2 YYEKEE (reference sequence). V dropped 4 bases and J dropped 8; count of bases not matched to a gene: 5. Full variable domain (outside the CDR3, taken from reference TRBV5-5 and TRBJ1-2): DAGVTQSPTHLIKTRGQQVTLRCSPISGHKSVSWYQQVLGQGPQFIFQYYEKEERGRGNFPDRFSARQFPNYSSELNVNALLLGDSALYLCASSLTGGGGYTFGSGTRLTVV.

The V call is TRBV6-5, the J call TRBJ2-7, with TRBD1 as a possible D gene (6 bases). V was pared by 0 bases and J by 3 bases, with 9 bases between. The germline V gene has CDR1 MNHEY and CDR2 SVGAGI. The CDR3 is 14 amino acids. CDR3 DNA sequence: TGTGCCAGCAGTTACTCCGGACAGATCTACGAGCAGTACTTC. This encodes CASSYSGQIYEQYF.

The chain carries TRBV20-1 and TRBJ2-7, with TRBD2 identical over 12 bases. Germline V gene data show CDR1 as DFQATT and CDR2 as SNEGSKA (reference sequence). CDR3 length equals 14 residues. The V segment lost 3 bases and the J segment 6 bases; nucleotides outside the gene matches: 6. In DNA, the CDR3 is TGCAGTGCTAGTAGTCTAGCGGGAGGGCTCGAGCAGTACTTC. Its protein product is CSASSLAGGLEQYF.

This clone was recorded a few times. The V and J genes are TRBV11-2 and TRBJ1-1; TRBD1 agrees at 7 bases. The germline CDR1 and CDR2 sequences are SGHAT and FQNNGV. The V and J ends lost 4 bases and 0 bases, in that order; junction bases with no gene match: 5. The CDR3 has 15 residues. CDR3 in amino acids: CASSSGGSMNTEAFF. The CDR3 DNA follows: TGTGCCAGCAGCTCAGGGGGGAGCATGAACACTGAAGCTTTCTTT.

The chain links TRBV6-5 to TRBJ1-3; D is uncertain. Trimming stripped 7 bases from V and 0 bases from J, with 7 bases between. The CDR3 loop spans 13 amino acids. Germline V CDR1 and CDR2: MNHEY, SVGAGI. The CDR3 protein is CASNPGSGNTIYF. The CDR3 region has the DNA TGTGCCAGCAATCCAGGCTCTGGAAACACCATATATTTT.

In this sample, this clone turned up a few times. The CDR3 coding sequence is TGTGCCAGCAGTGGAGGACAGGGGGCTCAGCCCCAGCATTTT. This codes for CASSGGQGAQPQHF. The V and J genes are TRBV2 and TRBJ1-5, with 11 bases matching TRBD1. Germline V lookup: CDR1 SNHLY, CDR2 FYNNEI. This CDR3 region has 14 residues. J lost 6 bases, V lost 4 bases, and 2 bases had no gene match.

This clone was seen once. V and J are TRBV3-1 (or the pseudogene TRBV3-2) and TRBJ2-1, with 11 bases identical to TRBD2. The CDR3 is made up of 15 amino acids. CDR1 and CDR2 from the germline V gene are LGHDT and YNNKEL (reference sequence). The V segment lost 2 bases and the J segment 9 bases; nucleotides outside the gene matches: 6. In DNA form, the CDR3 reads TGTGCCAGCAGCCAAATAGCGGGAGGGCCACTTGAGCAGTTCTTC. Translated, it gives CASSQIAGGPLEQFF.

In its sample, this clone was seen a few times. The CDR3 DNA reads as TGTGCCAGCAGCAAAGAGGGGCCGACAGGGTCCTACGAGCAGTACTTC. Protein: CASSKEGPTGSYEQYF. The chain combines TRBV21-1 with TRBJ2-7; the D segment call TRBD1 is taken from the table without a DNA check. TRBV21-1 is a listed pseudogene. The CDR3 length is 16 residues.

This chain joins TRBV4-1 and TRBJ1-5, with D tentatively TRBD1 (6 bases). The CDR3 extends over 15 amino acids. Germline CDR1 reads MGHRA; CDR2 reads YSYEKL. Trimming stripped 0 bases from V and 2 bases from J, with 8 bases between. The CDR3 protein is CASSQEGAGNQPQHF. DNA for the CDR3: TGCGCCAGCAGCCAAGAGGGGGCGGGCAATCAGCCCCAGCATTTT.